The T cell receptor (beta chain) under discussion was sequenced for a study of neoadjuvant anti-PD-1 for oral cavity cancer. The patients had HPV-negative, locally advanced oral cavity squamous cell carcinoma. Remarks on this clone: Its antigen remains unknown.

The germline V gene has CDR1 SGHAT and CDR2 FQNNGV. This CDR3 contains 12 residues. V was pared by 7 bases and J by 13 bases, with 19 bases between. Findings and limits, study-wide: PBMC Gini-index clonality exceeded responders' in non-responders post-nivolumab.

The data were produced by immunoSEQ multiplex PCR, yet TCRdb's version contains in-frame clones alone and is incomplete. The sample lists 15,000 or so clones, over 60% occurring once. The V and J genes are TRBV11-2 and TRBJ1-2; D is perhaps TRBD1 (5 bases). This sample comprised PBMCs, obtained before nivolumab (anti-PD-1) treatment. This clonotype was obtained from a person aged 35-80 years with oral cavity squamous cell carcinoma. CDR3 sequence reads: CASTNGAALPTF. The DNA for the CDR3 is TGTGCCAGCACCAACGGGGCAGCCCTTCCCACCTTC.